This TCR beta chain was captured by sequencing in a study of shared clonotypes between healthy human individuals. Assay runs were performed at deep level. When replicate PCRs were run on sorted subsets, they used about 220 ng DNA, around 33,000 T cell genomes. Original methodology: ImmunoSEQ gave junction-only sequences without quality scores, so filtering differed. This table comes from immunoSEQ multiplex PCR, and its TCRdb copy is limited to in-frame clones, with some not included. V and J calls and clone size are given by that table; D and trimming were obtained from the DNA. The sample lists roughly 2.4 million clones; approximately 94% were seen once. General study points: Larger estimated richness was generally seen in naive subsets than in memory subsets.

The CDR3 runs to 16 residues. V gave up 5 bases and J gave up 0 bases, with 13 bases separating them. Germline loops: CDR1 LGHNA, CDR2 YNFKEQ. As to this clone: Antigen specificity is unknown.

This chain links TRBV4-2 with TRBJ1-4; weak D call: TRBD1 (6 bases). Sequenced: naive CD4+ T cells sorted from blood. The subset: CD45RA+ positively selected. The sequence was obtained from a man in his late teens or twenties in good health. The CDR3 nucleotides read TGTGCCAGCAGCTCCGGACAGCCCGCAACTAATGAAAAACTGTTTTTT. This sequence encodes CASSSGQPATNEKLFF.